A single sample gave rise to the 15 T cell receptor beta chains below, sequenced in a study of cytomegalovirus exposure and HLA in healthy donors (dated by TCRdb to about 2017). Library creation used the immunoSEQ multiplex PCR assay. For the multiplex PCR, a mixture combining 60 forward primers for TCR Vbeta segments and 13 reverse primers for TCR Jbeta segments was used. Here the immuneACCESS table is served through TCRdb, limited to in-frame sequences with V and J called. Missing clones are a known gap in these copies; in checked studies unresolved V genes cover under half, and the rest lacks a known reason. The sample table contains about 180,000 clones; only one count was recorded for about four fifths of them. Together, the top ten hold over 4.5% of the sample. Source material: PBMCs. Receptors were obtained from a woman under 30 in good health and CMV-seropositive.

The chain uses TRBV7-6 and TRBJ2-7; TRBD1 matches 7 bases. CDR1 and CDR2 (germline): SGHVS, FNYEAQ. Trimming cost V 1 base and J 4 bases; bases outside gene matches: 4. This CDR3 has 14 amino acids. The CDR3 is CASSLDRGRYEQYF. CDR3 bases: TGTGCCAGCAGCTTAGATAGGGGGCGTTACGAGCAGTACTTC.

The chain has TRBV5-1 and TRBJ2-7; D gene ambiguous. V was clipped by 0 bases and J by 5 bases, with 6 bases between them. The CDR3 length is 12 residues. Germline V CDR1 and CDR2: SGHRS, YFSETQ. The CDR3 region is CASSLDKNEQYF. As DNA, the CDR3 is TGCGCCAGCAGCTTGGACAAAAACGAGCAGTACTTC.

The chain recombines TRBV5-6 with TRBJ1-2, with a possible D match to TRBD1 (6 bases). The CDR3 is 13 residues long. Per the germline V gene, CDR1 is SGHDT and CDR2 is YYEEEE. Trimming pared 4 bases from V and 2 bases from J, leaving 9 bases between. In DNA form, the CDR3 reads TGTGCCAGCAGCCAAACAGGGAACTATGGCTACACCTTC. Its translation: CASSQTGNYGYTF.

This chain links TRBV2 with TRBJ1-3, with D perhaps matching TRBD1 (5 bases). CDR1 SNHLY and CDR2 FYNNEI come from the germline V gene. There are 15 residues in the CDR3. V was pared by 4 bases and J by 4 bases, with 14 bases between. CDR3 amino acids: CASSGQGKGGNTIYF. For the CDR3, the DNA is TGTGCCAGCAGTGGCCAGGGAAAGGGAGGAAACACCATATATTTT.

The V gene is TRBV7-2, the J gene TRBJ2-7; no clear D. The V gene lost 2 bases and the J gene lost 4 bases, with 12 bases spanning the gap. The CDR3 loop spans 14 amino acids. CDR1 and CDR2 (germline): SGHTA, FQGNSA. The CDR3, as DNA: TGTGCCAGCAGCTTATTCGAGAGTCGATACGAGCAGTACTTC. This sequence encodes CASSLFESRYEQYF.

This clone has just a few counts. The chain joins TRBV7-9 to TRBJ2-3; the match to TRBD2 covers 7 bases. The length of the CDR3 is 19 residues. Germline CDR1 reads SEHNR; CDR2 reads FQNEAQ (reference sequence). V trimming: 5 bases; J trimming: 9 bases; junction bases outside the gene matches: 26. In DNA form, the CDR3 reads TGTGCCAGCAGCCCCGCGAGTTTGGGGGGGGTCGTTCAAGACCGAACGCAGTATTTT. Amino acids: CASSPASLGGVVQDRTQYF.

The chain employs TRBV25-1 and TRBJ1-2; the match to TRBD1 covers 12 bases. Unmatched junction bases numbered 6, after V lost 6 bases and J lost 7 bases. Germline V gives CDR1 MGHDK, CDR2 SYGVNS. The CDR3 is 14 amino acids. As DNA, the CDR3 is TGTGCCAGCAGGCCCGGGACAGGGGGCAGTGGCTACACCTTC. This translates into CASRPGTGGSGYTF.

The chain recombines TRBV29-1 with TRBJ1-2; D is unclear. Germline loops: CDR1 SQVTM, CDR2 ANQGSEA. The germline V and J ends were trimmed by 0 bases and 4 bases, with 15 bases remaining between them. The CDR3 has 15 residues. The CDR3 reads CSVEEVRQAGYGYTF. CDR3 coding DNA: TGCAGCGTTGAAGAAGTGCGCCAGGCGGGCTATGGCTACACCTTC.

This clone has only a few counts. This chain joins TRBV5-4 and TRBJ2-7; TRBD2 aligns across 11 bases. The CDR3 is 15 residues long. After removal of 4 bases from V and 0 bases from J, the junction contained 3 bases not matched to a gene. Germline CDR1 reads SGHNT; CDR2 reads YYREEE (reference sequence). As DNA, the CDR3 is TGTGCCAGCAGCCTTACTAGCGGGAGCTCCTACGAGCAGTACTTC. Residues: CASSLTSGSSYEQYF.

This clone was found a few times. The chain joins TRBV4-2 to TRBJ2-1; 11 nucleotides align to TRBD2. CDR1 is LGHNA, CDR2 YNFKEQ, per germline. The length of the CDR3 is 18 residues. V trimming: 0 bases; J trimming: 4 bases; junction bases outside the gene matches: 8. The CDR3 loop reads CASSQDLPGLAGYNEQFF. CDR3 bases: TGTGCCAGCAGCCAAGATCTTCCCGGACTAGCGGGTTACAATGAGCAGTTCTTC.

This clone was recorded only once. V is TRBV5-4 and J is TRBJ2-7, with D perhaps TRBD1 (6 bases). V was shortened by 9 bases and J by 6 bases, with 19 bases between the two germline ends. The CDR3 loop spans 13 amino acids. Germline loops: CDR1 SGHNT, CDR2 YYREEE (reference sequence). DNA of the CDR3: TGTGCCACAAACCGGGACACCTTTCGCGAGCAGTACTTC. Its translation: CATNRDTFREQYF.

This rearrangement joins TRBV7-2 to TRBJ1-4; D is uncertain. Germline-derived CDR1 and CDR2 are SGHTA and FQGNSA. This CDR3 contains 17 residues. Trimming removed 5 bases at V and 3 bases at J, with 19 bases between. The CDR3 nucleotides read TGTGCCAGCAGCCCAGGTGGTGGTGGCGAGTCTAATGAAAAACTGTTTTTT. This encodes CASSPGGGGESNEKLFF.

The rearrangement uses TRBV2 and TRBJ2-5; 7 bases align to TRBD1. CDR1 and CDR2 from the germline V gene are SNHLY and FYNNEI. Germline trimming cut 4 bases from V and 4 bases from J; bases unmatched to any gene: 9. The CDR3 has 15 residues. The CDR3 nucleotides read TGTGCCAGCAGTGGTACAGGGGTAAGGCGAGAGACCCAGTACTTC. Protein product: CASSGTGVRRETQYF. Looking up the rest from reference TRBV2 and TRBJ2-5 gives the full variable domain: EPEVTQTPSHQVTQMGQEVILRCVPISNHLYFYWYRQILGQKVEFLVSFYNNEISEKSEIFDDQFSVERPDGSNFTLKIRSTKLEDSAMYFCASSGTGVRRETQYFGPGTRLLVL.

The CDR3 protein is CASSQIAGQGGEKLFF. The CDR3 DNA is TGCGCCAGCAGCCAGATAGCGGGGCAGGGTGGAGAAAAACTGTTTTTT. V gene TRBV5-1 combines with J gene TRBJ1-4, with a possible D match to TRBD1 (5 bases). Germline-derived CDR1 and CDR2 are SGHRS and YFSETQ. V lost 4 bases and J 8 bases, leaving 21 bases between the germline ends. The CDR3 extends over 16 amino acids. Full variable domain (missing parts from reference TRBV5-1 and TRBJ1-4): KAGVTQTPRYLIKTRGQQVTLSCSPISGHRSVSWYQQTPGQGLQFLFEYFSETQRNKGNFPGRFSGRQFSNSRSEMNVSTLELGDSALYLCASSQIAGQGGEKLFFGSGTQLSVL.

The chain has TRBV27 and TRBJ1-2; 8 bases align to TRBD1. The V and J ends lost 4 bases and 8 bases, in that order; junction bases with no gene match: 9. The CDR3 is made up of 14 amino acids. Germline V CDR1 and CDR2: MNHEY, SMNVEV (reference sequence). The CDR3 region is CASSSSRGLEGYTF. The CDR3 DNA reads TGTGCCAGCAGTTCTTCCAGGGGGCTCGAAGGCTACACCTTC.